This TCR beta chain came from a study of T cells expressing NK-cell markers. Study background: Sorted CD3+CD56+NKG2C+, CD3+CD56+NKG2C- and CD3+CD56-NKG2C+ T cells supplied TCR beta repertoires.

The study, taken as a whole, reports: CD8+ T cells in roughly six donors included dominant NKG2C+ clonotypes at roughly 1.0-8%.

Germline CDR1 is MNHNS and CDR2 is SASEGT. This CDR3 spans 13 amino acids. About this clonotype: Antigen specificity is unknown.

Each CDR3 protein gets one entry in TCRdb, which reprocessed the 5' RACE reads and gives no DNA. The sample's table shows around 550,000 distinct CDR3 sequences. This sequence was found in a man between 18 and 29 years old in good health. Sequencing input: blood T cells: a sorted CD56 or NKG2C T cell subset, CD4+ or CD8+ T cells, or bulk PBMC T cells (not recorded which). The chain combines TRBV6-1 with TRBJ1-2; with no DNA, the TCRdb D assignment of TRBD1 cannot be verified. The CDR3 sequence: CASSVTGSGGYTF.